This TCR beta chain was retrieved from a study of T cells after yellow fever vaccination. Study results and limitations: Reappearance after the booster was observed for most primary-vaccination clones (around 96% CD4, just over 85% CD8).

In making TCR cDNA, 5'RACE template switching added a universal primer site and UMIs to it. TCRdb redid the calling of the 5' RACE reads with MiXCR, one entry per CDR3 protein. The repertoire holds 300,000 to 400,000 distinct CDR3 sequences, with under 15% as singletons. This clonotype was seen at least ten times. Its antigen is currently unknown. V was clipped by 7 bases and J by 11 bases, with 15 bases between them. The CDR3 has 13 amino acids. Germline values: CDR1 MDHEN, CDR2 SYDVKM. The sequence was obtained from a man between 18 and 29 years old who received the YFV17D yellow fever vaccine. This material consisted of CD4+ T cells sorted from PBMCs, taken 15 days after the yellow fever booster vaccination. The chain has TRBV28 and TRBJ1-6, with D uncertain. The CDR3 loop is CASTNFPGTPLHF. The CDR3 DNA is TGTGCCAGCACCAACTTCCCCGGGACACCCCTCCACTTT.